One sample yielded the 10 T cell receptor beta chains listed below, sequenced in a study of blood T cell repertoires in COVID-19. Using immunoSEQ multiplex PCR, the repertoire was profiled, and TCRdb retains in-frame clones only, with some absent. The sample lists some 250,000 clones; 81% were seen once. The sequencing sample was made of peripheral blood. The receptor set was obtained from a woman aged 60-75 years with active or convalescent COVID-19.

CDR3 nucleotides: TGTGCCAGCAGGCGGGACAGGGTGATGAAGCAGTACTTC. Encoded protein: CASRRDRVMKQYF. The chain couples TRBV5-8 to TRBJ2-7; TRBD1 aligns across 9 bases. CDR1 is SGHTS and CDR2 is YDEGEE in the germline V gene. J gave up 8 bases and V 5 bases, and 8 bases lay outside the gene matches. This CDR3 has 13 amino acids.

The chain links TRBV5-5 to TRBJ2-3; 8 nucleotides align to TRBD1. Trimming at V came to 1 base and at J to 3 bases, leaving 1 base not matched to a gene. The CDR3 is 14 residues long. Germline V lookup: CDR1 SGHKS, CDR2 YYEKEE (reference sequence). The CDR3 DNA is TGTGCCAGCAGCTTGAGGGACAGGACAGATACGCAGTATTTT. Translated: CASSLRDRTDTQYF. Filled out from reference TRBV5-5 and TRBJ2-3, the complete variable domain reads DAGVTQSPTHLIKTRGQQVTLRCSPISGHKSVSWYQQVLGQGPQFIFQYYEKEERGRGNFPDRFSARQFPNYSSELNVNALLLGDSALYLCASSLRDRTDTQYFGPGTRLTVL.

This chain joins TRBV10-3 and TRBJ2-1; D may be TRBD2 (6 bases). The V and J ends lost 7 bases and 4 bases respectively, with 11 bases between them. Per germline, CDR1 ENHRY and CDR2 SYGVKD. CDR3 length: 13 amino acids. CDR3 in amino acids: CAIKGGAYNEQFF. CDR3 nucleotide sequence: TGTGCCATCAAGGGCGGGGCTTACAATGAGCAGTTCTTC.

This chain uses TRBV20-1 with TRBJ1-5, with D perhaps TRBD1 (6 bases). The V gene's germline CDR1 is DFQATT and CDR2 SNEGSKA (reference sequence). The CDR3 extends over 19 amino acids. Deletions cut 3 bases from V and 0 bases from J, with 24 bases between. CDR3 bases: TGCAGTGCTAGTAGGGGGAGGGCAGGGCGGAGGTATAGCAATCAGCCCCAGCATTTT. Encoded protein: CSASRGRAGRRYSNQPQHF.

The chain uses TRBV7-9 and TRBJ1-4; D gene uncertain. The V end was cut by 7 bases, the J end by 3 bases, with 15 bases between. This CDR3 region has 15 residues. CDR1 SEHNR and CDR2 FQNEAQ come from the germline V gene (reference sequence). CDR3 in DNA: TGTGCCAGCACCAATCGGGGATTTCCTAATGAAAAACTGTTTTTT. This gives the protein CASTNRGFPNEKLFF.

The rearrangement uses TRBV18 and TRBJ1-1, with unresolved D. The V gene's germline CDR1 is KGHSH and CDR2 LQKENI. CDR3 length: 15 amino acids. Deletions cut 3 bases from V and 10 bases from J, with 21 bases between. CDR3 bases: TGTGCCAGCTCACCCCTTAGTGGGCAGGAGGTAGGAGCTTTCTTT. Translation gives CASSPLSGQEVGAFF. Full variable domain (outside the CDR3, taken from reference TRBV18 and TRBJ1-1): NAGVMQNPRHLVRRRGQEARLRCSPMKGHSHVYWYRQLPEEGLKFMVYLQKENIIDESGMPKERFSAEFPKEGPSILRIQQVVRGDSAAYFCASSPLSGQEVGAFFGQGTRLTVV.

The V gene is TRBV27, the J gene TRBJ2-1; D is possibly TRBD1 (6 bases). V gave up 2 bases and J gave up 3 bases, with 17 bases separating them. The CDR3 has 17 amino acids. Per germline, CDR1 MNHEY and CDR2 SMNVEV (reference sequence). The CDR3 bases are TGTGCCAGCAGTTTACCACAGGGCCGTGATTTCTACAATGAGCAGTTCTTC. It encodes CASSLPQGRDFYNEQFF.

This chain links TRBV7-2 with TRBJ2-1; D gene ambiguous. CDR1 is SGHTA and CDR2 is FQGNSA in the germline V gene. V shed 6 bases and J shed 9 bases, with 15 bases lying between them. The CDR3 loop spans 13 amino acids. CDR3 amino acids: CASRQTHGSEQFF. The CDR3 nucleotides are TGTGCCAGCAGACAGACCCACGGCAGTGAGCAGTTCTTC.

The chain couples TRBV20-1 to TRBJ2-7; D gene unclear. CDR1 and CDR2 (germline): DFQATT, SNEGSKA (reference sequence). Trimming removed 5 bases at V and 4 bases at J, with 6 bases between. The CDR3 length is 10 residues. CDR3 coding DNA: TGCAGTGCTGGTCGGTACGAGCAGTACTTC. Encoded protein: CSAGRYEQYF.

The V call is TRBV6-2 or TRBV6-3, the J call TRBJ2-7, with a weak D call TRBD1 (5 bases). Germline V gene sequence: CDR1 MNHEY, CDR2 SVGEGT. CDR3 length: 16 amino acids. V lost 6 bases to trimming and J lost 1 base, with 19 bases between them. The CDR3 DNA follows: TGTGCCAGCAGCCTTGCTCTCGGTACAGGTTCCTACGAGCAGTACTTC. Its protein is CASSLALGTGSYEQYF.